The following is a T cell receptor beta chain sequence with its context. The entry originates in a study of CD8 T cells in Susac syndrome. The ends lost 7 bases at V and 0 bases at J; junction bases unmatched: 12. The CDR3 loop spans 16 amino acids. Germline V gives CDR1 SQVTM, CDR2 ANQGSEA. Random hexamers were used to reverse transcribe the RNA input (about 0.45 to 1 ug). TCRdb independently ran MiXCR on the immunoSEQ multiplex PCR reads; one entry per CDR3 protein. This sample carries some 250,000 distinct CDR3 sequences, 90% to 96% of them seen once, and the ten largest clones take approximately 0.094%.

Material for sequencing was CD4+ T cells from PBMCs. The chain links TRBV29-1 to TRBJ2-1; 7 bases fit TRBD2. The clonotype comes from a human donor with Susac syndrome. Here the CDR3 reads CSGRSGGTSSYNEQFF. CDR3 bases: TGCAGCGGAAGGTCGGGGGGAACTAGCTCCTACAATGAGCAGTTCTTC.